Listed below are T cell receptor beta chains from one sample, sequenced in a study of shared clonotypes between healthy human individuals. Repertoires were generated with immunoSEQ multiplex PCR, while TCRdb's copy carries only in-frame clones and drops some. The sample contains some 2,000,000 clones, roughly 94% of which appear only once. Input material: naive CD4+ T cells sorted from blood. Receptors originate from a man younger than 35 in good health. Each CDR3 is given with its conserved first and last residue. The order of the fields is V gene, J gene, CDR3 protein.

v_gene: TRBV18
j_gene: TRBJ2-1
CDR3aa: CASSPDPGNEQFF

v_gene: TRBV27
j_gene: TRBJ1-1
CDR3aa: CASSDRDTEAFF

v_gene: TRBV19
j_gene: TRBJ1-4
CDR3aa: CASSIGATNEKLFF

v_gene: TRBV7-2
j_gene: TRBJ2-5
CDR3aa: CASSLGGLQETQYF

v_gene: TRBV10-1
j_gene: TRBJ1-4
CDR3aa: CASSQGKSEKLFF

v_gene: TRBV10-1
j_gene: TRBJ2-4
CDR3aa: CASSDGSVAKNIQYF

v_gene: TRBV28
j_gene: TRBJ2-5
CDR3aa: CAVVGRETQYF

v_gene: TRBV5-1
j_gene: TRBJ1-1
CDR3aa: CASSSLAGAFTEAFF

v_gene: TRBV19
j_gene: TRBJ1-1
CDR3aa: CASSISTLNTEAFF

v_gene: TRBV28
j_gene: TRBJ1-4
CDR3aa: CASSPLGEGNEKLFF

v_gene: TRBV5-1
j_gene: TRBJ2-7
CDR3aa: CASSFHRGPSYEQYF

v_gene: TRBV5-1
j_gene: TRBJ2-3
CDR3aa: CASTAGGLPDTQYF

v_gene: TRBV5-4
j_gene: TRBJ2-2
CDR3aa: CAAGGVRELFF

v_gene: TRBV7-9
j_gene: TRBJ2-2
CDR3aa: CASSLAATWTGELFF

v_gene: TRBV18
j_gene: TRBJ2-2
CDR3aa: CASSLTEGQGNTGELFF

v_gene: TRBV2
j_gene: TRBJ2-6
CDR3aa: CASRRRQGSGANVLTF

v_gene: TRBV6-1
j_gene: TRBJ2-1
CDR3aa: CASSEVDPRTNEQFF

v_gene: TRBV5-1
j_gene: TRBJ1-1
CDR3aa: CASSLEAGPLNTEAFF

v_gene: TRBV7-3
j_gene: TRBJ2-3
CDR3aa: CASSPQGADTQYF

v_gene: TRBV2
j_gene: .
CDR3aa: CASRGLAGRSSYEQYF

v_gene: TRBV19
j_gene: TRBJ2-7
CDR3aa: CASSMFRDAHYEQYF

v_gene: TRBV30
j_gene: TRBJ2-3
CDR3aa: CAYRTGGTDTQYF